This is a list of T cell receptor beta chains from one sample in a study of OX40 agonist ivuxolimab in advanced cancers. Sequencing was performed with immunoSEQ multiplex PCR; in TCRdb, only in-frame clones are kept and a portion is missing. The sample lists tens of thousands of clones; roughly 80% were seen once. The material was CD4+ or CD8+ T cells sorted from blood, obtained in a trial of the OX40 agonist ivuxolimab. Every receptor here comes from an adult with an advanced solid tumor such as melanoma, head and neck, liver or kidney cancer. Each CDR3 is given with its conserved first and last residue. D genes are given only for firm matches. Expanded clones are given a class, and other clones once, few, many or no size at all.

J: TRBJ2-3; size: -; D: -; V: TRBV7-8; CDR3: CASSLERTATDTQYF; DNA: TGTGCCAGCAGCTTAGAACGGACAGCCACAGATACGCAGTATTTT
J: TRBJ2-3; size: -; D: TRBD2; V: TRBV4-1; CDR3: CASSQAAGGPPDTQYF; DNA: TGCGCCAGCAGCCAAGCTGCGGGGGGGCCCCCGGATACGCAGTATTTT
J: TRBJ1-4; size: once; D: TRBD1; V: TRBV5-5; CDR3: CASSSDRGDEKLFF; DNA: TGTGCCAGCAGCTCGGACAGGGGAGATGAAAAACTGTTTTTT
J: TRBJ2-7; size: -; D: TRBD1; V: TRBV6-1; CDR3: CASRETGGYSSYEQYF; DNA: TGTGCCAGCAGGGAAACAGGGGGCTATAGCTCCTACGAGCAGTACTTC
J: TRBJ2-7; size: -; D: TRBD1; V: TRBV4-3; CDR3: CASSQTPGTGEDEQYF; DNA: TGCGCCAGCAGCCAAACCCCCGGGACAGGGGAGGACGAGCAGTACTTC
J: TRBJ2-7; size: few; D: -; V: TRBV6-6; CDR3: CASSWGEGNYEQYF; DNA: TGTGCCAGCAGCTGGGGGGAAGGGAACTACGAGCAGTACTTC
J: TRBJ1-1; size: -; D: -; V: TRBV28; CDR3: CASSLGGHPGGVNTEAFF; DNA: TGTGCCAGCAGTTTAGGGGGACACCCGGGGGGCGTGAACACTGAAGCTTTCTTT
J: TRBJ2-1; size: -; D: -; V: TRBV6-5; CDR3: CASSYGEGNEQFF; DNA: TGTGCCAGCAGTTACGGAGAGGGCAATGAGCAGTTCTTC
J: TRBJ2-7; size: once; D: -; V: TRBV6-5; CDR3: CASSYRGYEQYF; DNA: TGTGCCAGCAGTTACAGGGGCTACGAGCAGTACTTC
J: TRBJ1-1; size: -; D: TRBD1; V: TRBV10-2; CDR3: CASSEAGGTEAFF; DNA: TGCGCCAGCAGTGAAGCAGGGGGAACTGAAGCTTTCTTT
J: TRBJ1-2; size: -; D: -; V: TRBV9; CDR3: CASSAHGGYTF; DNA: TGTGCCAGCAGCGCCCACGGGGGCTACACCTTC
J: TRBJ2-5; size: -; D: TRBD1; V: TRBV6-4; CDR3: CASSVGTGGLETQYF; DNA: TGTGCCAGCAGTGTCGGGACAGGGGGCTTGGAGACCCAGTACTTC
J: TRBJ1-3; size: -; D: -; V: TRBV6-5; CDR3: CASSYSRQGGNTIYF; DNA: TGTGCCAGCAGTTACTCGAGGCAGGGTGGAAACACCATATATTTT
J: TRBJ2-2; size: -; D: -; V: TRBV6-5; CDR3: CASMRGSTGELFF; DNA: TGTGCCAGCATGAGGGGTTCCACCGGGGAGCTGTTTTTT
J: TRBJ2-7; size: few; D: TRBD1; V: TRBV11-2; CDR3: CASSLGQVYEQYF; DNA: TGTGCCAGCAGCCTTGGACAGGTCTACGAGCAGTACTTC
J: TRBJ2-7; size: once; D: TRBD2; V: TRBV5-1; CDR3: CASSPESSGSREQYF; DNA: TGCGCCAGCAGCCCCGAGAGTAGCGGGAGTCGAGAGCAGTACTTC
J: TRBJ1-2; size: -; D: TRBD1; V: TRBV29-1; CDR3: CSVGGTGWSYGYTF; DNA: TGCAGCGTTGGAGGGACAGGGTGGAGCTATGGCTACACCTTC
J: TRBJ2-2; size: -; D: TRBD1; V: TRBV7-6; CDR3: CASSRTGVPGELFF; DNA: TGTGCCAGCAGCCGAACAGGGGTTCCCGGGGAGCTGTTTTTT
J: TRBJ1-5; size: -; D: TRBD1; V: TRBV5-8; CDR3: CASSGGQAINQPQHF; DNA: TGTGCCAGCAGCGGGGGACAGGCGATCAATCAGCCCCAGCATTTT
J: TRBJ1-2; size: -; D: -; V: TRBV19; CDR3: CASSESGYYGYTF; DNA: TGTGCCAGTAGTGAGAGTGGGTACTATGGCTACACCTTC
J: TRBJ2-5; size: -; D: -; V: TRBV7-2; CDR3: CASSLGVGIQETQYF; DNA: TGTGCCAGCAGCTTAGGAGTGGGGATTCAAGAGACCCAGTACTTC
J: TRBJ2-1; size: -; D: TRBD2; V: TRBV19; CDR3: CASSSASGVYNEQFF; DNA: TGTGCCAGTAGTAGCGCTAGCGGCGTCTACAATGAGCAGTTCTTC
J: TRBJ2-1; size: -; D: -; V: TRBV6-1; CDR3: CASSARDGPYNEQFF; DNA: TGTGCCAGCAGTGCCCGGGACGGACCCTACAATGAGCAGTTCTTC
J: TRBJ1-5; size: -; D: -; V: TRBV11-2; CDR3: CASSLQGWDSNQPQHF; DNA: TGTGCCAGCAGCTTACAGGGATGGGATAGCAATCAGCCCCAGCATTTT
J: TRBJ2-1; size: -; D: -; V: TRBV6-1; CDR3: CASSLTGFEQFF; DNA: TGTGCCAGCAGCTTAACAGGATTTGAGCAGTTCTTC
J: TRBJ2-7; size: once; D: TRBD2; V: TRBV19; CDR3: CASSSGLANEQYF; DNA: TGTGCCAGTAGTTCGGGACTAGCAAACGAGCAGTACTTC
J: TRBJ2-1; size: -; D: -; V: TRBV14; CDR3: CATSLRAYNEQFF; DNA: TGTGCCACCTCTTTGCGGGCCTACAATGAGCAGTTCTTC
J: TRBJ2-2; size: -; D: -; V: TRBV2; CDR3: CASSEVGAVSTGELFF; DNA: TGTGCCAGCAGTGAAGTCGGAGCTGTTTCCACCGGGGAGCTGTTTTTT
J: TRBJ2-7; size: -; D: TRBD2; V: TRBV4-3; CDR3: CASSQGRGGFSYEQYF; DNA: TGCGCCAGCAGCCAAGGGCGCGGGGGTTTCTCCTACGAGCAGTACTTC
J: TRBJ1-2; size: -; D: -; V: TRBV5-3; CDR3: CARSLRQTTNYGYTF; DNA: TGTGCCAGAAGCCTCCGACAGACTACTAACTATGGCTACACCTTC
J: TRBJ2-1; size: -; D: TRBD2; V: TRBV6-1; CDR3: CATAGTSVIEQFF; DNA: TGTGCCACTGCCGGGACTAGCGTCATTGAGCAGTTCTTC
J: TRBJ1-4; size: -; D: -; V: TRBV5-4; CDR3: CASSLTGSGNEKLFF; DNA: TGTGCCAGCAGCTTGACCGGGAGTGGGAATGAAAAACTGTTTTTT
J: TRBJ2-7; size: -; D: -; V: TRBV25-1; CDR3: CASSESSWDEQYF; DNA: TGTGCCAGCAGTGAATCATCGTGGGACGAGCAGTACTTC
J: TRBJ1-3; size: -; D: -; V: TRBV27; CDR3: CASSFSSSSGNTIYF; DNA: TGTGCCAGCAGTTTTTCCTCTAGCTCTGGAAACACCATATATTTT
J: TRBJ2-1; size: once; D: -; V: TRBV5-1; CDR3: CASSLVGGSYNEQFF; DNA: TGCGCCAGCAGCTTGGTCGGGGGAAGCTACAATGAGCAGTTCTTC
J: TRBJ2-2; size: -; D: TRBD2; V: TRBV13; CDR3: CASSWGLAGGTGELFF; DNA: TGTGCCAGCAGCTGGGGACTAGCGGGAGGGACCGGGGAGCTGTTTTTT
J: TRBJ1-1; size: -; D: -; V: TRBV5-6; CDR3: CASSFHPAMNTEAFF; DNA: TGTGCCAGCAGCTTTCATCCAGCCATGAACACTGAAGCTTTCTTT
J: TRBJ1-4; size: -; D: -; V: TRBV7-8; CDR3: CASSLGTLSEKLFF; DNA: TGTGCCAGCAGCTTGGGCACTCTATCGGAAAAACTGTTTTTT
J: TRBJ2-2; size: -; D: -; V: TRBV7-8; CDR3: CASSPRRRGNTGELFF; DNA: TGTGCCAGCAGCCCACGGAGGCGGGGTAACACCGGGGAGCTGTTTTTT
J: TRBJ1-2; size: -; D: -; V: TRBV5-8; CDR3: CASSLSRDIANYGYTF; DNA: TGTGCCAGCAGCTTGAGTCGGGACATAGCTAACTATGGCTACACCTTC
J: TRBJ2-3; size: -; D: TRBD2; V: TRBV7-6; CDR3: CASSPRRTSGDGDTQYF; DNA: TGTGCCAGCAGCCCTAGAAGAACTAGCGGGGATGGGGATACGCAGTATTTT
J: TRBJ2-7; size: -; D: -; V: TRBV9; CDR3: CASSVEGHGEQYF; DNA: TGTGCCAGCAGCGTAGAAGGGCATGGGGAGCAGTACTTC
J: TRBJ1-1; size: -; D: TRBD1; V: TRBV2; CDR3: CASTRRGQGSTEAFF; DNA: TGTGCCAGCACAAGGAGGGGGCAGGGGAGCACTGAAGCTTTCTTT
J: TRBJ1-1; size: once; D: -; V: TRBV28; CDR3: CASSFIPGNTEAFF; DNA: TGTGCCAGCAGTTTCATTCCCGGGAACACTGAAGCTTTCTTT
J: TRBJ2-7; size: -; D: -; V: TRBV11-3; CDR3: CASSLRTVNYEQYF; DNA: TGTGCCAGCAGCTTAAGGACAGTGAACTACGAGCAGTACTTC
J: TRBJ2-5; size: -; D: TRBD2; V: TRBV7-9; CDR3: CASSRLRGERQETQYF; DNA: TGTGCCAGCAGCCGCCTCCGGGGGGAGAGGCAAGAGACCCAGTACTTC
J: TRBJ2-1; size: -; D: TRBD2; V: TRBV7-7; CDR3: CASSLGLAGVNEQFF; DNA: TGTGCTAGCAGCCTTGGACTAGCGGGAGTAAATGAGCAGTTCTTC
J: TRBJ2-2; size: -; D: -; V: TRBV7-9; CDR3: CASSLGLGLTGELFF; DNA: TGTGCCAGCAGCCTAGGGCTCGGATTGACCGGGGAGCTGTTTTTT
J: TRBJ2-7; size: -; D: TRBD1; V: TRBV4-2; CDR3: CASSQESGTAPYEQYF; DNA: TGTGCCAGCAGCCAGGAATCCGGGACAGCTCCCTACGAGCAGTACTTC
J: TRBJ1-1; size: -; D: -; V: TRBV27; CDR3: CASSRQGALGNTEAFF; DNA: TGTGCCAGCAGCCGGCAGGGAGCCCTGGGAAACACTGAAGCTTTCTTT
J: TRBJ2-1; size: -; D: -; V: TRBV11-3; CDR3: CASSARGYNEQFF; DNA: TGTGCCAGCAGCGCCCGGGGTTACAATGAGCAGTTCTTC
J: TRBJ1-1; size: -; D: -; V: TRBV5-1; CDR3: CASSLTVLNTEAFF; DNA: TGCGCCAGCAGCTTGACCGTATTGAACACTGAAGCTTTCTTT
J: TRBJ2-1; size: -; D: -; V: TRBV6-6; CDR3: CASSYSSGGPYNEQFF; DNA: TGTGCCAGCAGTTACTCTTCCGGGGGGCCATACAATGAGCAGTTCTTC
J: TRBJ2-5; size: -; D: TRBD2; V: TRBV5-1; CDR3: CASSPPSRNSGGAETQYF; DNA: TGCGCCAGCTCACCTCCATCACGTAATAGCGGGGGGGCGGAGACCCAGTACTTC